Below, 19 T cell receptor beta chains from the same sample are listed, as sequenced in a study of blood T cell repertoires in COVID-19 (dated by TCRdb to 2020 to 2022). The library was built by means of the immunoSEQ multiplex PCR assay. TCRdb obtained this table from immuneACCESS and retained in-frame rearrangements with V and J assigned. These tables miss some clones; where compared with another copy, unresolved V genes account for less than half of the shortfall, and the remainder is unexplained. The sample table holds about 99,000 clones, of which about 83% were seen once. Together, the top ten hold roughly 2% of the sample. The material sequenced was peripheral blood. The receptors were gathered from a man in his 70s with active or convalescent COVID-19.

This clone has only one observation. The chain joins TRBV7-9 to TRBJ1-4, with 12 bases identical to TRBD1. The germline CDR1 and CDR2 sequences are SEHNR and FQNEAQ (reference sequence). With V trimmed by 5 bases and J by 8 bases, 9 bases remained unmatched. The CDR3 runs 16 residues. CDR3 sequence: CASSTGDRGQWEKLFF. Written as DNA, the CDR3 is TGTGCCAGCAGCACAGGGGACAGGGGGCAATGGGAAAAACTGTTTTTT.

J is TRBJ2-2 and V is TRBV7-9; 12 positions agree with TRBD1. This CDR3 is 15 amino acids long. J gave up 6 bases and V 3 bases, and 2 bases lay outside the gene matches. Germline loops: CDR1 SEHNR, CDR2 FQNEAQ (reference sequence). CDR3 nucleotide sequence: TGTGCCAGCAGCTTGGGACAGGGGGCCGCCGGGGAGCTGTTTTTT. Translation: CASSLGQGAAGELFF.

CDR3 sequence (DNA): TGTGCCAGCAGCCAAGCCCCTCCCGGACAGGGGAAGGGAGAGACCCAGTACTTC. Translated: CASSQAPPGQGKGETQYF. The genes are TRBV4-2 and TRBJ2-5; 9 nucleotides align to TRBD1. This CDR3 contains 18 residues. Germline CDR1 reads LGHNA; CDR2 reads YNFKEQ. V was pared by 1 base and J by 4 bases, with 13 bases of the junction left unmatched.

The CDR3 nucleotides are TGTGCCAGCAAAAGAGGCGCGGGTAATGAAAAACTGTTTTTT. Its translation: CASKRGAGNEKLFF. This rearrangement joins TRBV2 to TRBJ1-4; D ambiguous. This CDR3 spans 14 amino acids. Germline CDR1 SNHLY, CDR2 FYNNEI. Trimming cost V 7 bases and J 4 bases, with 13 bases left between them. The complete variable domain, with remaining parts taken from reference TRBV2 and TRBJ1-4, reads EPEVTQTPSHQVTQMGQEVILRCVPISNHLYFYWYRQILGQKVEFLVSFYNNEISEKSEIFDDQFSVERPDGSNFTLKIRSTKLEDSAMYFCASKRGAGNEKLFFGSGTQLSVL.

The J gene is TRBJ1-1, the V gene TRBV9, with 12 bases aligning to TRBD1. The V gene end was trimmed by 0 bases and the J gene end by 3 bases; junction bases not matched to a gene: 6. This CDR3 region has 17 residues. Germline V lookup: CDR1 SGDLS, CDR2 YYNGEE. The CDR3 DNA reads TGTGCCAGCAGCGTAGGGGGGACAGGGGGCTCGGACACTGAAGCTTTCTTT. Residues: CASSVGGTGGSDTEAFF.

The V gene is TRBV3-1 (or the pseudogene TRBV3-2), the J gene TRBJ1-5; 8 nucleotides match TRBD1. Germline values: CDR1 LGHDT, CDR2 YNNKEL (reference sequence). There are 15 residues in the CDR3. Losses at the gene ends were 2 bases for V and 4 bases for J; bases not matched to a gene: 4. The CDR3 region has the DNA TGTGCCAGCAGCCAACGGACAGGGCGGAATCAGCCCCAGCATTTT. Protein: CASSQRTGRNQPQHF.

J is TRBJ1-2 and V is TRBV5-1; 7 positions agree with TRBD1. This CDR3 has 15 residues. V lost 1 base to trimming and J lost 0 bases; unmatched junction nucleotides: 3. Germline CDR1 and CDR2: SGHRS and YFSETQ. In nucleotides, the CDR3 is TGCGCCAGCAGCTTGTTACAGGGGTCTAACTATGGCTACACCTTC. Translating it yields CASSLLQGSNYGYTF.

The V and J genes are TRBV27 and TRBJ2-7; the match to TRBD1 covers 8 bases. Germline CDR1 MNHEY, CDR2 SMNVEV (reference sequence). The length of the CDR3 is 15 residues. Trimming cost V 2 bases and J 3 bases; bases outside gene matches: 6. The CDR3 sequence: CASSLMAGGHYEQYF. The CDR3 nucleotides read TGTGCCAGCAGTTTAATGGCAGGGGGCCACTACGAGCAGTACTTC.

CDR3 in amino acids: CASSLKGAENTIYF. The CDR3 DNA is TGTGCCAGCAGCCTCAAGGGGGCCGAGAACACCATATATTTT. The rearrangement links TRBV3-1 (or the pseudogene TRBV3-2) to TRBJ1-3; 7 bases align to TRBD1. The V gene end was trimmed by 4 bases and the J gene end by 7 bases; junction bases not matched to a gene: 7. Germline V gene sequence: CDR1 LGHDT, CDR2 YNNKEL (reference sequence). The CDR3 sequence is 14 residues long.

The CDR3 is CASSLGTGGLNYNEQFF. DNA of the CDR3: TGCGCCAGCAGCCTCGGGACAGGGGGCCTCAACTACAATGAGCAGTTCTTC. The V and J genes are TRBV5-1 and TRBJ2-1; 12 bases are a match to TRBD1. Trimming cost V 4 bases and J 3 bases; bases outside gene matches: 8. CDR3 length equals 17 residues. Germline V gene sequence: CDR1 SGHRS, CDR2 YFSETQ.

This clone was found a few times. CDR3 in DNA: TGTGCCAGCAGTACGGGACAAACGAACACCGGGGAGCTGTTTTTT. Amino acids: CASSTGQTNTGELFF. This chain joins TRBV28 and TRBJ2-2; possibly TRBD1 for D (6 bases). From germline, CDR1 is MDHEN and CDR2 SYDVKM. The length of the CDR3 is 15 residues. V was cut by 5 bases and J by 0 bases, with 10 bases left in between.

The genes are TRBV28 and TRBJ2-7; possibly TRBD2 for D (7 bases). Trimming removed 5 bases at V and 0 bases at J, with 17 bases between. The CDR3 totals 16 residues. The germline gives CDR1 MDHEN, CDR2 SYDVKM. The CDR3 sequence is CASSPRGARSSYEQYF. DNA of the CDR3: TGTGCCAGCAGTCCTCGGGGGGCGCGGAGCTCCTACGAGCAGTACTTC.

V gene TRBV6-4 combines with J gene TRBJ1-2, with D possibly being TRBD1 (6 bases). The CDR3 is made up of 16 amino acids. V was shortened by 4 bases and J by 5 bases, with 20 bases between the two germline ends. From germline, CDR1 is MRHNA and CDR2 SNTAGT. Here the CDR3 DNA reads TGTGCCAGCAGTGCTAGCTGGGGGCCTTTTGGGTATGGCTACACCTTC. It specifies CASSASWGPFGYGYTF.

V usage is TRBV5-1 and J usage is TRBJ1-4; 8 bases align to TRBD1. Germline trimming cut 0 bases from V and 3 bases from J; bases unmatched to any gene: 1. Germline CDR1 reads SGHRS; CDR2 reads YFSETQ. There are 15 residues in the CDR3. CDR3 sequence reads: CASSLGGQANEKLFF. In nucleotides, the CDR3 is TGCGCCAGCAGCTTGGGGGGACAGGCTAATGAAAAACTGTTTTTT. The entire variable domain, with the rest obtained from reference TRBV5-1 and TRBJ1-4, is as follows: KAGVTQTPRYLIKTRGQQVTLSCSPISGHRSVSWYQQTPGQGLQFLFEYFSETQRNKGNFPGRFSGRQFSNSRSEMNVSTLELGDSALYLCASSLGGQANEKLFFGSGTQLSVL.

The rearrangement uses TRBV15 and TRBJ2-5; 8 bases are shared with TRBD1. The V gene end was trimmed by 5 bases and the J gene end by 2 bases; junction bases not matched to a gene: 7. Germline V gene sequence: CDR1 LNHNV, CDR2 YYDKDF (reference sequence). This CDR3 has 15 amino acids. CDR3 in amino acids: CATSEPGGLQETQYF. The DNA for the CDR3 is TGTGCCACCAGCGAGCCAGGGGGCTTACAAGAGACCCAGTACTTC.

This chain joins TRBV19 and TRBJ1-2; a possible D gene is TRBD1 (5 bases). The CDR3 sequence is 16 residues long. Germline-derived CDR1 and CDR2 are LNHDA and SQIVND (reference sequence). The V end was cut by 6 bases, the J end by 4 bases, with 21 bases between. CDR3 DNA: TGTGCCAGTAGATCAACCGGGACTCTTTATGGCTATGGCTACACCTTC. Protein: CASRSTGTLYGYGYTF.

This chain uses TRBV2 with TRBJ2-2; TRBD1 matches 7 bases. V was clipped by 4 bases and J by 4 bases; unmatched bases: 6. CDR1 is SNHLY and CDR2 is FYNNEI in the germline V gene. This CDR3 spans 15 amino acids. As DNA, the CDR3 is TGTGCCAGCAGTGTTTACAGGGGAGTCACCGGGGAGCTGTTTTTT. It codes for CASSVYRGVTGELFF.

V gene TRBV6-5 combines with J gene TRBJ1-1, with 9 bases lining up with TRBD1. The CDR3 totals 12 residues. CDR1 is MNHEY and CDR2 is SVGAGI in the germline V gene. The ends lost 5 bases at V and 13 bases at J; junction bases unmatched: 8. CDR3 in DNA: TGTGCCAGCAGTAACACAGGGGGCGGCGGTTTCTTT. It codes for CASSNTGGGGFF.

A remark on this clone: Other DNA sequences in the sample encode the same CDR3. The V call is TRBV5-1, the J call TRBJ1-1; unclear D gene. This CDR3 comprises 14 residues. Germline CDR1 is SGHRS and CDR2 is YFSETQ. V was trimmed by 0 bases and J by 1 base, leaving 7 bases between them. CDR3 DNA sequence: TGCGCCAGCAGCTTGGGACCGGGGAACACTGAAGCTTTCTTT. Translating it yields CASSLGPGNTEAFF.